This TCR beta chain was captured by sequencing in a study of PD-1 blockade in classical Hodgkin lymphoma. Study-wide results and limits: Baseline TCR diversity was reportedly lower in newly diagnosed patients than in healthy donors. It was reported as lower still in relapsed/refractory patients. Patients starting nivolumab less than 1 year after ASCT had lower diversity and were excluded from later analyses.

The CDR3 length is 15 residues. V dropped 4 bases and J dropped 5; count of bases not matched to a gene: 10. CDR1 is SGHAT and CDR2 is FQDESV in the germline V gene (reference sequence). After autologous stem cell transplantation all patients relapsed, and prior brentuximab vedotin exposure differed between cohorts. Produced via immunoSEQ multiplex PCR; TCRdb's table is partial and in-frame only. Among about 43,000 clones listed, roughly 70% were seen once. Points on this clone: What it binds is not known.

The gene calls are TRBV11-1 and TRBJ2-5; 7 nucleotides match TRBD1. The receptor was derived from a human donor with classical Hodgkin lymphoma. This specimen consisted of peripheral blood mononuclear cells (PBMCs), obtained before the second cycle of nivolumab. This CDR3 reads CASSSRGTGEETQYF. CDR3 DNA: TGTGCCAGCAGCTCCCGAGGCACAGGGGAGGAGACCCAGTACTTC.